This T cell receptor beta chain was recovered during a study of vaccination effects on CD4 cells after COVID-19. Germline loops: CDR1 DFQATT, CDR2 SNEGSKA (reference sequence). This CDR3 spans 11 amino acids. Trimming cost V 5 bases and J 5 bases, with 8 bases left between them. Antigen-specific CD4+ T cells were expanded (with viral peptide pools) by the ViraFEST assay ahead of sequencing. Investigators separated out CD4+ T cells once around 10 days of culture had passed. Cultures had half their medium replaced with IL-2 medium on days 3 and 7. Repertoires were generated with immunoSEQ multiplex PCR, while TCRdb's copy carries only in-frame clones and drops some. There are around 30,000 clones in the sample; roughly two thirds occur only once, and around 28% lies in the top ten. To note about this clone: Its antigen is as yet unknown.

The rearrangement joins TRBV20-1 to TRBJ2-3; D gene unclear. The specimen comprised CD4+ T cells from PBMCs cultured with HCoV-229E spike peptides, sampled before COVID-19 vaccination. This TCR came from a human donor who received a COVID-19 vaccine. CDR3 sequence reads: CSADFRDTQYF. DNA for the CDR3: TGCAGTGCTGATTTCAGAGATACGCAGTATTTT.